A selection of T cell receptor beta chains follows, all from one sample in a study of T cells in Graves' hyperthyroidism and ophthalmopathy. Each CDR3 protein is one row after TCRdb ran MiXCR on the multiplex PCR reads. The sample has over 350,000 distinct CDR3 sequences, roughly 15% seen once. The source material was blood. These TCRs come from a man aged 18-30 years with Graves' ophthalmopathy. Each CDR3 is given without its conserved first and last residue. Clone size is shown for a subset of rows, as once, few, many or a class of expanded clone.

clone size	V gene	CDR3 protein
many	TRBV6-1	ASSLPRTGGKETQY
many	TRBV11-3	ASSLEAYNEQF
many	TRBV5-1	ASSSQGETQY
many	TRBV5-1	ASSLAYGPGSYEQY
many	TRBV7-7	ASSLSPALAGENEQF
NA	TRBV18	ASSPPAGGFSETQY
many	TRBV6-2/TRBV6-3	ASSYTGEHYEQY
NA	TRBV4-1	ASSQVMTVANYGYT
many	TRBV12-3/TRBV12-4	ASSLEGEGQPQH
NA	TRBV29-1	SVEIGQAEIYGYT
many	TRBV2	ASSAAELSYNEQF
NA	TRBV27	ASSLPPGTASTDTQY
many	TRBV5-1	ASGPGESGQETQY
NA	TRBV29-1	SVKGLAGGSYEQY
many	TRBV19	ASSITVGNYEQY